This T cell receptor beta chain was sequenced during a study of blood T cell repertoires in COVID-19. For the study at large: Sites in the United States, Italy and Spain provided acute and convalescent COVID-19 samples. Sources were T cells, B-cell-depleted T cells, or PBMCs; the material itself was cDNA or gDNA.

The CDR3 runs 18 residues. The germline V gene encodes CDR1 LNHNV and CDR2 YYDKDF (reference sequence). Trimming cost V 1 base and J 5 bases; bases outside gene matches: 13. In the study's own analysis: Estimates of nucleated cell counts were drawn from the amplification of reference gene primers. Sequenced by immunoSEQ multiplex PCR; TCRdb stores in-frame clones only, minus some. D and trimming come from the DNA, and the V and J calls and clone size come from that table. The sample yields around 210,000 clones, about 90% seen once. The origin of this receptor is a woman between 65 and 79 years old with acute or convalescent COVID-19. The source material was peripheral blood. The genes are TRBV15 and TRBJ1-2; 10 bases match TRBD1. This CDR3 reads CATSRVGTGVPHHYGYTF. CDR3 DNA sequence: TGTGCCACCAGCAGAGTTGGGACAGGGGTCCCCCACCATTATGGCTACACCTTC. Full variable domain (remainder filled in from reference TRBV15 and TRBJ1-2): DAMVIQNPRYQVTQFGKPVTLSCSQTLNHNVMYWYQQKSSQAPKLLFHYYDKDFNNEADTPDNFQSRRPNTSFCFLDIRSPGLGDTAMYLCATSRVGTGVPHHYGYTFGSGTRLTVV.